These 13 T cell receptor beta chains came from one sample sequenced in a study of PD-1 blockade in classical Hodgkin lymphoma. The time point here: cycle 4 day 1 (C4D1), after around six weeks of nivolumab. Every patient relapsed after autologous stem cell transplantation, and brentuximab vedotin exposure varied. Measured with immunoSEQ multiplex PCR; TCRdb has only the in-frame clones, and not every one. Here the sample spans 31,000 or so clones, around 82% being singletons. The starting material was peripheral blood mononuclear cells (PBMCs), obtained before the fourth cycle of nivolumab. The receptor set was obtained from a human donor with classical Hodgkin lymphoma.

This chain links TRBV7-3 with TRBJ2-1, with no clear D. V was clipped by 3 bases and J by 3 bases, with 6 bases between them. The CDR3 is 13 amino acids. The germline CDR1 and CDR2 sequences are SGHTA and FQGTGA. CDR3 region: CASSLSVYNEQFF. CDR3 sequence (DNA): TGTGCCAGCAGCTTGTCCGTCTACAATGAGCAGTTCTTC.

The rearrangement links TRBV7-2 to TRBJ1-2; D ambiguous. CDR3 length: 15 amino acids. Trimming stripped 0 bases from V and 4 bases from J, with 12 bases between. The germline gives CDR1 SGHTA, CDR2 FQGNSA. CDR3 amino acids: CASSLALQALYGYTF. DNA of the CDR3: TGTGCCAGCAGCTTAGCGCTACAAGCCCTCTATGGCTACACCTTC. Variable domain in full (rest from reference TRBV7-2 and TRBJ1-2): GAGVSQSPSNKVTEKGKDVELRCDPISGHTALYWYRQSLGQGLEFLIYFQGNSAPDKSGLPSDRFSAERTGGSVSTLTIQRTQQEDSAVYLCASSLALQALYGYTFGSGTRLTVV.

J is TRBJ1-2 and V is TRBV28, with 8 bases identical to TRBD1. The trim removed 6 bases at V and 3 bases at J, leaving 6 bases unmatched. Germline CDR1 MDHEN, CDR2 SYDVKM. This CDR3 comprises 14 residues. The CDR3, as DNA: TGTGCCAGCAGCACAGGGGGGAGCGACTATGGCTACACCTTC. Its translation: CASSTGGSDYGYTF.

The chain joins TRBV7-2 to TRBJ2-5; tentative D call: TRBD2 (6 bases). V lost 4 bases to trimming and J lost 5 bases, with 14 bases between them. Per germline, CDR1 SGHTA and CDR2 FQGNSA. The CDR3 sequence is 14 residues long. The CDR3 loop is CASSSTGRGETQYF. The CDR3 DNA reads TGTGCCAGCAGCTCCACCGGGAGAGGGGAGACCCAGTACTTC.

The chain joins TRBV5-1 to TRBJ2-5; TRBD1 agrees at 9 bases. V gave up 0 bases and J gave up 4 bases; unmatched junction bases: 1. The CDR3 is made up of 14 amino acids. Germline CDR1 reads SGHRS; CDR2 reads YFSETQ. CDR3 sequence: CASSLGQGGETQYF. CDR3 nucleotides: TGCGCCAGCAGCTTGGGACAGGGGGGAGAGACCCAGTACTTC.

The rearrangement links TRBV7-7 to TRBJ2-5, with 9 bases that match TRBD1. Germline V gene lookup returns CDR1 SSHAT and CDR2 FNYEAQ (reference sequence). The CDR3 extends over 13 amino acids. V was clipped by 4 bases and J by 4 bases; unmatched bases: 1. CDR3 sequence (DNA): TGTGCCAGCAGCTCGGACAGGGGAGAGACCCAGTACTTC. Translation: CASSSDRGETQYF. The full variable domain, its missing parts supplied by reference TRBV7-7 and TRBJ2-5, is GAGVSQSPRYKVTKRGQDVTLRCDPISSHATLYWYQQALGQGPEFLTYFNYEAQPDKSGLPSDRFSAERPEGSISTLTIQRTEQRDSAMYRCASSSDRGETQYFGPGTRLLVL.

The rearrangement joins TRBV12-5 to TRBJ1-4; D ambiguous. CDR1 is LGHNT, CDR2 FRNRAP, per germline. V gave up 3 bases and J gave up 0 bases, with 11 bases separating them. CDR3 length: 16 amino acids. The CDR3 loop is CASGLEGPATNEKLFF. In DNA form, the CDR3 reads TGTGCTAGTGGTTTAGAGGGCCCCGCAACTAATGAAAAACTGTTTTTT. Variable domain in full (rest from reference TRBV12-5 and TRBJ1-4): DARVTQTPRHKVTEMGQEVTMRCQPILGHNTVFWYRQTMMQGLELLAYFRNRAPLDDSGMPKDRFSAEMPDATLATLKIQPSEPRDSAVYFCASGLEGPATNEKLFFGSGTQLSVL.

The chain employs TRBV11-3 and TRBJ2-3; D might be TRBD2 (7 bases). Germline V gene data show CDR1 as SGHNT and CDR2 as YENEEA. The CDR3 has 16 residues. Between the trimmed V and J ends, which lost 4 bases and 5 bases, there was a span of 19 bases. CDR3 in amino acids: CASSSRAQGGGDTQYF. In DNA form, the CDR3 reads TGTGCCAGCAGCTCTCGGGCCCAGGGAGGGGGAGATACGCAGTATTTT.

This clone was observed once. The genes are TRBV15 and TRBJ2-5; TRBD1 is a possible D gene (6 bases). The CDR3 is 13 residues long. The V and J ends lost 1 base and 9 bases respectively, with 12 bases between them. Germline CDR1 is LNHNV and CDR2 is YYDKDF (reference sequence). The CDR3 is CATSRGQARAQYF. The CDR3 coding sequence is TGTGCCACCAGCAGAGGACAGGCCCGGGCCCAGTACTTC.

The rearrangement uses TRBV11-3 and TRBJ1-1; TRBD1 might be the D (6 bases). Germline CDR1 reads SGHNT; CDR2 reads YENEEA. The CDR3 length is 13 residues. With 7 bases removed from V and 4 bases from J, the gap between germline ends came to 13 bases. CDR3 DNA: TGTGCCAGCACCCTTAGGGGGTCCACTGAAGCTTTCTTT. Its translation: CASTLRGSTEAFF.

This chain links TRBV9 with TRBJ1-2, with D uncertain. This CDR3 comprises 15 residues. In germline, CDR1 is SGDLS, CDR2 YYNGEE. The V and J ends lost 3 bases and 6 bases respectively, with 18 bases between them. The CDR3 region is CASSGGPRTAHGYTF. In DNA form, the CDR3 reads TGTGCCAGCAGCGGAGGGCCCCGGACGGCCCATGGCTACACCTTC.

The chain is built from TRBV5-1 and TRBJ2-6; TRBD1 aligns across 7 bases. This CDR3 is 15 amino acids long. The germline CDR1 and CDR2 sequences are SGHRS and YFSETQ. V was pared by 4 bases and J by 2 bases, with 3 bases of the junction left unmatched. CDR3 sequence reads: CASSDDRAGANVLTF. The CDR3 DNA is TGCGCCAGCAGCGACGACAGGGCTGGGGCCAACGTCCTGACTTTC.

The CDR3, as DNA: TGTGCCAGCAGCTCCACCCTCTACGAGCAGTACTTC. Translated, it gives CASSSTLYEQYF. V usage is TRBV7-9 and J usage is TRBJ2-7, with D unclear. Per germline, CDR1 SEHNR and CDR2 FQNEAQ (reference sequence). Trimming removed 4 bases at V and 3 bases at J, with 7 bases between. The CDR3 has 12 residues. Based on the CDR3 plus reference TRBV7-9 and TRBJ2-7, the full variable domain is DTGVSQNPRHKITKRGQNVTFRCDPISEHNRLYWYRQTLGQGPEFLTYFQNEAQLEKSRLLSDRFSAERPKGSFSTLEIQRTEQGDSAMYLCASSSTLYEQYFGPGTRLTVT.